This TCR beta chain was documented in a study of tumor and adjacent non-tumor tissue in lung cancer. This clonotype turned up a few times. Its matching antigen is unknown. The junction departs from germline at one end; a sequencing error may be responsible. CDR1 and CDR2 (germline): GTSNPN, SVGIG (reference sequence). The CDR3 spans 11 residues. TCRbeta libraries were built with three rounds of nested PCR, modified from ARM-PCR. TCRdb re-called the multiplex PCR reads with MiXCR, one entry per CDR3 protein. Of around 70,000 distinct CDR3 sequences in the sample, about 61% were seen once. No cell sorting was done before RNA was extracted from the tissue. Overall study results and limits: Tumor tissue had significantly higher TCR diversity than normal lung.

The sequence came from a man in his fifties or sixties with non-small cell lung cancer. The genes are TRBV30 and TRBJ2-7, with D unclear. Material: lung tumor tissue. The chain's CDR3 is CAWGVTYEQYF. DNA of the CDR3: TGTGCCTGGGGTGTAACGTACGAGCAGTACTTC. Combining the CDR3 with reference TRBV30 and TRBJ2-7 gives the whole variable domain SQTIHQWPATLVQPVGSPLSLECTVEGTSNPNLYWYRQAAGRGLQLLFYSVGIGQISSEVPQNLSASRPQDRQFILSSKKLLLSDSGFYLCAWGVTYEQYFGPGTRLTVT.